This T cell receptor (beta chain) originates from a study of cytomegalovirus exposure and HLA in healthy donors. Regarding the study as a whole: Later, an analysis found that TCR clusters from the first cohort tended to co-occur in the 120 validation repertoires. Cytomegalovirus status was reportedly diagnosed by the classifier with high specificity and sensitivity.

Germline V gives CDR1 SEHNR, CDR2 FQNEAQ (reference sequence). V shed 6 bases, J shed 6 bases, and the junction held 3 bases outside the gene matches. The length of the CDR3 is 12 residues. Produced via immunoSEQ multiplex PCR; TCRdb's table is partial and in-frame only. The repertoire holds more than 85,000 clones, with around 96% as singletons. A remark on this clone: Its specificity is not known.

Sample: PBMCs. This chain connects TRBV7-9 to TRBJ1-2; 8 bases map to TRBD1. The receptor was derived from a woman under 30 in good health and CMV-seronegative. This chain's CDR3 is CASRRTGNGYTF. As DNA, the CDR3 is TGTGCCAGCAGACGGACAGGGAATGGCTACACCTTC.